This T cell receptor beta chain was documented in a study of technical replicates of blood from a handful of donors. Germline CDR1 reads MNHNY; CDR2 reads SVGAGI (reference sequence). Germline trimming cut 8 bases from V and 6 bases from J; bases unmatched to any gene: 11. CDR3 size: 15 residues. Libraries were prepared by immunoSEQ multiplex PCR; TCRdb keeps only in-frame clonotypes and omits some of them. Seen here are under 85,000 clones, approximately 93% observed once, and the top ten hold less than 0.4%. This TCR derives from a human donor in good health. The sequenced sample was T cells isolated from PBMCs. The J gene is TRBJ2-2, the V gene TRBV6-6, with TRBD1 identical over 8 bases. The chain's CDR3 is CASRGQGSNPGELFF. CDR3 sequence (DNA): TGTGCCAGCCGTGGACAGGGAAGTAATCCCGGGGAGCTGTTTTTT.